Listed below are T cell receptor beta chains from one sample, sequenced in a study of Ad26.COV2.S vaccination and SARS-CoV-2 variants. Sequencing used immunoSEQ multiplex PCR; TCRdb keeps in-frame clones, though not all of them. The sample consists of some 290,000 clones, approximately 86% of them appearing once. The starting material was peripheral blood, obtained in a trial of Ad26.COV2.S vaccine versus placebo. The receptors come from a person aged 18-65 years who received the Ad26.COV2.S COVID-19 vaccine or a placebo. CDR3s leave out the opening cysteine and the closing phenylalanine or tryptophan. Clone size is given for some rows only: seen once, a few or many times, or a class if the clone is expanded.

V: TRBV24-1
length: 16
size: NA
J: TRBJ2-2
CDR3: ATSDLPGRPGSTGELF

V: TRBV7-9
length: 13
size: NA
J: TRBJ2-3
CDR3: ASSFGTGGTDTQY

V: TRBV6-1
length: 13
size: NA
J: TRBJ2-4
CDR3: ASSEGRLAKNIQY

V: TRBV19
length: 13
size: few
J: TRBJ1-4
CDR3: ASHPRQGINEKLF

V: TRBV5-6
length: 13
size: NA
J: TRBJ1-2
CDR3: ASSSDRGIPYGYT

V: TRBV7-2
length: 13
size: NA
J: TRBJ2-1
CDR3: ASSPRLAGYNEQF

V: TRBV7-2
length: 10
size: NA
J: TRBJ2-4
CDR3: ASSLRGNIQY

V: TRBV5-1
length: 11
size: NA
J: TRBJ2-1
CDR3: ASSLSSYNEQF

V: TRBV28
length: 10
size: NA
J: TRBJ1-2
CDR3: ASSLIPYGYT

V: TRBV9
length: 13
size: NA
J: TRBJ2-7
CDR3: ASSPPLGGPSEQY

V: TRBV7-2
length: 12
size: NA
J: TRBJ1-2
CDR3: ASSSRTVTYGYT

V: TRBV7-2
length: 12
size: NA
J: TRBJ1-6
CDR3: ASSLETPNSPLH

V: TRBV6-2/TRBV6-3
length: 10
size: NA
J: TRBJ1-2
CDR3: ASSNSNYGYT

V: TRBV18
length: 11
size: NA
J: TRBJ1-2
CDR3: ASSRGRGGGYT

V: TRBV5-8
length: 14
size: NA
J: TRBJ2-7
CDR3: ASSLAGTGGTYEQY

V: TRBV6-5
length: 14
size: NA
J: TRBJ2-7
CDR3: ASSYAGTGAGYEQY

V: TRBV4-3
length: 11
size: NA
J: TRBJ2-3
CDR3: ASSPKPGDTQY

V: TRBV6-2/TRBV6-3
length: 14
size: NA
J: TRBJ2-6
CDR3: ASSYRTNPGANVLT

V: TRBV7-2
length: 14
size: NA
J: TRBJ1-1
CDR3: ASSLVGQGWRTEAF

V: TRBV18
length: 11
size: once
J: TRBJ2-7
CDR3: ASSPQSGYEQY

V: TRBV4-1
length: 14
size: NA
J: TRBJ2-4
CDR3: ASSPGTGDSKNIQY

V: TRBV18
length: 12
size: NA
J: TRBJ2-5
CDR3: ASSPGLGGETQY

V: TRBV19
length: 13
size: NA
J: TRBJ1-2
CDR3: ASSRPGQGIYGYT

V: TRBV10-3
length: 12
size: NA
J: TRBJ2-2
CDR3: AISLRGGAGELF

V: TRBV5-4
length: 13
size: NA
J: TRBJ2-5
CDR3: ASSLRTGSLETQY

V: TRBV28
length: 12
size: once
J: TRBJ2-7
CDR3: ASSFVQISYEQY

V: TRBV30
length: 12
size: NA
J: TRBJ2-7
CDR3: AWSPGTGAYEQY

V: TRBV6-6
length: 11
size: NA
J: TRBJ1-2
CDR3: ASTHPPNYGYT

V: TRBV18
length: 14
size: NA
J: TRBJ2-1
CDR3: ASSPPSGGAYNEQF